This T cell receptor (beta chain) was identified during a study of CD8+CD57+ T cells in acquired aplastic anemia (dated by TCRdb to the late 2010s). The study in broad terms: On average, sorted CD4+ and CD8+ cells yielded around 3.4 ug of extracted DNA, with a range of about 0.19 to 30 ug. General study outcomes and caveats: Some 30 CD8+ CDR3 sequences were shared between patients and controls but appeared highly expressed in patients and within their immunodominant clones. CD8+ Simpson's diversity did not differ significantly between patients and healthy controls (P=0.060).

Genomic DNA was used as template for profiling of TCR beta VDJ combinations and CDR3 sequences. An Illumina HiSeq 2000 was used for TCR repertoire sequencing. In the paper's pipeline: Repertoires were assessed using TRBV/TRBJ rearrangement plots, CDR3 size and DJ length profiles, and Simpson's diversity index. The most abundant DNA sequence in the deep sequencing data was defined as the immunodominant clone. CDR3 amino acid sequences were screened for sharing across subjects and were compared with published repertoires and the VDJdb database. TCRdb reprocessed the public reads (quality trimming at Q25 with fastp, clone calling with MiXCR) and kept in-frame beta chains. One record per CDR3 amino acid sequence lists the most common genes and DNA. The V and J calls were determined by TCRdb, not by the authors. The sample table shows a few hundred thousand distinct CDR3 sequences, and 45% to 70% are seen once. The leading ten clones occupy 8% of the sample.

The junction shows trimming of 6 bases on V and 5 bases on J, plus 19 bases between the germline ends. From its cysteine to its phenylalanine, the CDR3 spans 15 amino acids. Of the read, only the CDR3 DNA is kept; its 45 bases are in frame from base 1. Based on the germline V gene, the CDR1 and CDR2 sequences are SGHVS and FQNEAQ. In this study, sorted CD4+ and CD8+ T cells from the blood of healthy subjects and of severe aplastic anemia patients had their TCR repertoires deep-sequenced. Ficoll-Paque density gradient centrifugation was used to isolate peripheral blood mononuclear cells. CD4+ and CD8+ T cells were sorted by FACS or magnetic beads before DNA extraction. In the case of this clonotype: It has no known antigen specificity. No base qualities exist here, and no much larger clone lies one base off it.

The chain employs TRBV7-8 and TRBJ2-5; a tentative D call is TRBD1 (7 bases match). Sequenced input: sorted CD4+, CD8+, or CD8+CD57+ T cells (not recorded which) from PBMCs. The sequence was obtained from a human donor with severe aplastic anemia or a healthy control (not recorded which). The CDR3 corresponds to CASSYTGEGGETQYF. The base sequence is TGTGCCAGCAGTTACACAGGGGAAGGAGGGGAGACCCAGTACTTC. Extended through the reference TRBV7-8 and TRBJ2-5 proteins, this CDR3 yields the full variable domain: GAGVSQSPRYKVAKRGQDVALRCDPISGHVSLFWYQQALGQGPEFLTYFQNEAQLDKSGLPSDRFFAERPEGSVSTLKIQRTQQEDSAVYLCASSYTGEGGETQYFGPGTRLLVL.